The clone carrying this T cell receptor beta chain was detected many times. Antigen unknown. The sample belongs to a study of T cell repertoires in cytomegalovirus infection. Across the whole study: A matching HLA type, together with CMV infection, was signaled by public TCR beta signatures.

TCRdb independently ran MiXCR on the reads; one entry per CDR3 protein. This sample has 150,000 to 200,000 distinct CDR3 sequences; 15% to 20% occur once, and the top ten carry about 19%. The CDR3 extends over 14 amino acids. Germline V gene data show CDR1 as MDHEN and CDR2 as SYDVKM. V dropped 2 bases and J dropped 3 bases, with 11 bases sitting between them. General observations from the study: CMV carriers having the relevant HLA were flagged by cumulative public TCR beta family frequency. In two of eight donors, the top clonotype was HLA-C-restricted CMV-specific.

The gene calls are TRBV28 and TRBJ2-7, with D possibly being TRBD1 (6 bases). Sequenced material: CD8+ T cells from PBMCs. This sequence was found in a human donor in good health (CMV status not recorded). Some clones in this sample may be carry-over from other donors' samples. The CDR3 coding sequence is TGTGCCAGCAGTTTAGGGACACCTTACTACGAGCAGTACTTC. This sequence encodes CASSLGTPYYEQYF.